Listed below are T cell receptor beta chains from one sample, sequenced in a study of regulatory and conventional T cells in RAG deficiency. This table comes from immunoSEQ multiplex PCR, and its TCRdb copy is limited to in-frame clones, with some not included. The profile shows 20,000 to 25,000 clones, just under 95% of them singletons. This sample was shared with a second study, whose subject was regulatory T cells.

The sample taken for sequencing was CD4+ T cells sorted from blood. These receptors were taken from a human donor in good health. Both conserved end residues are part of each CDR3. Each record gives: CDR3 DNA, CDR3 protein, clone size, D gene, J gene, V gene. A D gene is named only where the DNA matches it firmly. Rows may omit the clone size; those that give it use once, few, many or a size class.

CDR3 DNA: TGTGCCACCCCGACAGGGGCAGGCACCGGGGAGCTGTTTTTT; CDR3 protein: CATPTGAGTGELFF; clone size: NA; D gene: TRBD1; J gene: TRBJ2-2; V gene: TRBV7-2
CDR3 DNA: TGTGCCAGCTCACCATCTTTGGGGGATTATGGCTACACCTTC; CDR3 protein: CASSPSLGDYGYTF; clone size: NA; D gene: NA; J gene: TRBJ1-2; V gene: TRBV18
CDR3 DNA: TGTGCCAGTAGTCCGGGACTGCATGGCTACACCTTC; CDR3 protein: CASSPGLHGYTF; clone size: NA; D gene: NA; J gene: TRBJ1-2; V gene: TRBV19
CDR3 DNA: TGTGCCAGTAGTACCCGACAGGGGAGTGAAAAACTGTTTTTT; CDR3 protein: CASSTRQGSEKLFF; clone size: NA; D gene: TRBD1; J gene: TRBJ1-4; V gene: TRBV19
CDR3 DNA: TGTGCCAGCAGCTTAAGTGCGGTCTCCTACGAGCAGTACTTC; CDR3 protein: CASSLSAVSYEQYF; clone size: NA; D gene: NA; J gene: TRBJ2-7; V gene: TRBV11-2
CDR3 DNA: TGCGCCAGCAGCCAAGCCGGGGATTCACCCCTCCACTTT; CDR3 protein: CASSQAGDSPLHF; clone size: few; D gene: NA; J gene: TRBJ1-6; V gene: TRBV4-1
CDR3 DNA: TGTGCCAGCAGCCAGGGACAGCAAGAGACCCAGTACTTC; CDR3 protein: CASSQGQQETQYF; clone size: NA; D gene: TRBD1; J gene: TRBJ2-5; V gene: TRBV7-2
CDR3 DNA: TGCGCCAGCAGCACGACAGGGGGCACAGATACGCAGTATTTT; CDR3 protein: CASSTTGGTDTQYF; clone size: NA; D gene: TRBD1; J gene: TRBJ2-3; V gene: TRBV5-1
CDR3 DNA: TGTGCCAGCAGTCAACAGGGGATTTATGGCTACACCTTC; CDR3 protein: CASSQQGIYGYTF; clone size: NA; D gene: TRBD1; J gene: TRBJ1-2; V gene: TRBV5-6
CDR3 DNA: TGCGCCAGCCCCGAAGAGGGTAGGGACACTGAAGCTTTCTTT; CDR3 protein: CASPEEGRDTEAFF; clone size: once; D gene: NA; J gene: TRBJ1-1; V gene: TRBV10-1
CDR3 DNA: TGTGCCAGCAGACCCGGGACAGGGAAAGGGGGGGGTGGCTACACCTTC; CDR3 protein: CASRPGTGKGGGGYTF; clone size: NA; D gene: TRBD1; J gene: TRBJ1-2; V gene: TRBV27
CDR3 DNA: TGTGCCAGCAGCGTCGGGACTAGCGGGAGCGACGAGCAGTACTTC; CDR3 protein: CASSVGTSGSDEQYF; clone size: NA; D gene: TRBD2; J gene: TRBJ2-7; V gene: TRBV7-6
CDR3 DNA: TGCGCCAGCAGCCTAACCGGGACAGACAATCAGCCCCAGCATTTT; CDR3 protein: CASSLTGTDNQPQHF; clone size: NA; D gene: TRBD1; J gene: TRBJ1-5; V gene: TRBV5-1
CDR3 DNA: TGTGCCAGCAGCCGAACAGAGACTGGAAACACCATATATTTT; CDR3 protein: CASSRTETGNTIYF; clone size: NA; D gene: NA; J gene: TRBJ1-3; V gene: TRBV6-5
CDR3 DNA: TGTGCCAGTAGGGACAGTCCGGGATCTCAGCCCCAGCATTTT; CDR3 protein: CASRDSPGSQPQHF; clone size: once; D gene: NA; J gene: TRBJ1-5; V gene: TRBV19
CDR3 DNA: TGTGCCAGCAGCTTAGATCGGGTGCGAATGAAGACCCAGTACTTC; CDR3 protein: CASSLDRVRMKTQYF; clone size: NA; D gene: NA; J gene: TRBJ2-5; V gene: TRBV11-2
CDR3 DNA: TGTGCCAGCAGCAACGAGGGACAGGCAAATTCACCCCTCCACTTT; CDR3 protein: CASSNEGQANSPLHF; clone size: NA; D gene: TRBD1; J gene: TRBJ1-6; V gene: TRBV6-5
CDR3 DNA: TGTGCCAGCCAATTACAGGGGGCGTACACCGGGGAGCTGTTTTTT; CDR3 protein: CASQLQGAYTGELFF; clone size: NA; D gene: TRBD1; J gene: TRBJ2-2; V gene: TRBV18
CDR3 DNA: TGTGCCAGCACCAGACAGGCTACCGGGGAGCTGTTTTTT; CDR3 protein: CASTRQATGELFF; clone size: NA; D gene: NA; J gene: TRBJ2-2; V gene: TRBV28
CDR3 DNA: TGCGCCAGCAGTCGAGCCGGGCGGGGGAGCACAGATACGCAGTATTTT; CDR3 protein: CASSRAGRGSTDTQYF; clone size: few; D gene: TRBD2; J gene: TRBJ2-3; V gene: TRBV5-1
CDR3 DNA: TGTGCCAGCAGTATCTCGGGACAGGGGTCCAATGAGCAGTTCTTC; CDR3 protein: CASSISGQGSNEQFF; clone size: NA; D gene: TRBD1; J gene: TRBJ2-1; V gene: TRBV6-5
CDR3 DNA: TGCGCCAGCAGCTGGACGGGACCCCCCGAGCAGTACTTC; CDR3 protein: CASSWTGPPEQYF; clone size: NA; D gene: NA; J gene: TRBJ2-7; V gene: TRBV5-1
CDR3 DNA: TGTGCCAGCAGCGCCTTTAGAGGGATGAACACTGAAGCTTTCTTT; CDR3 protein: CASSAFRGMNTEAFF; clone size: NA; D gene: NA; J gene: TRBJ1-1; V gene: TRBV9
CDR3 DNA: TGTGCCAGCAGCTTCGGGCTGCCATCAGACGAGCAGTACTTC; CDR3 protein: CASSFGLPSDEQYF; clone size: NA; D gene: NA; J gene: TRBJ2-7; V gene: TRBV7-6
CDR3 DNA: TGTGCCAGCAGTGTCTATCTCAATCAGCCCCAGCATTTT; CDR3 protein: CASSVYLNQPQHF; clone size: once; D gene: NA; J gene: TRBJ1-5; V gene: TRBV2
CDR3 DNA: TGTGCCAGCTCACCCGGCTCCCAGGCGATATTAGGCTACACCTTC; CDR3 protein: CASSPGSQAILGYTF; clone size: NA; D gene: NA; J gene: TRBJ1-2; V gene: TRBV18
CDR3 DNA: TGTGCCAGCAGTTTCGCACAGGGAAATCAGCCCCAGCATTTT; CDR3 protein: CASSFAQGNQPQHF; clone size: NA; D gene: NA; J gene: TRBJ1-5; V gene: TRBV6-5
CDR3 DNA: TGCGCCAGCACGCTCCGGACAGGGCTTTACAATGAGCAGTTCTTC; CDR3 protein: CASTLRTGLYNEQFF; clone size: NA; D gene: TRBD1; J gene: TRBJ2-1; V gene: TRBV5-1
CDR3 DNA: TGTGCCAGCAGCGTAGTAGCGGGCGGATACAATGAGCAGTTCTTC; CDR3 protein: CASSVVAGGYNEQFF; clone size: NA; D gene: TRBD2; J gene: TRBJ2-1; V gene: TRBV9
CDR3 DNA: TGTGCCAGCTCACCAACCGCCACAGGTTCTAACTATGGCTACACCTTC; CDR3 protein: CASSPTATGSNYGYTF; clone size: NA; D gene: NA; J gene: TRBJ1-2; V gene: TRBV18
CDR3 DNA: TGTGCCAGCAGCCCGGACAGTGGCGGGGCCAACGTCCTGACTTTC; CDR3 protein: CASSPDSGGANVLTF; clone size: once; D gene: NA; J gene: TRBJ2-6; V gene: TRBV2
CDR3 DNA: TGTGCCAGCAGGATAACGACAGTTGCTAACTATGGCTACACCTTC; CDR3 protein: CASRITTVANYGYTF; clone size: NA; D gene: NA; J gene: TRBJ1-2; V gene: TRBV2
CDR3 DNA: TGTGCCAGCACCCTTCTGGGGAGCGGTGAGCAGTTCTTC; CDR3 protein: CASTLLGSGEQFF; clone size: NA; D gene: NA; J gene: TRBJ2-1; V gene: TRBV5-4
CDR3 DNA: TGTGCCATCAGTCTCTTTCCCGGGCAATATGGCTACACCTTC; CDR3 protein: CAISLFPGQYGYTF; clone size: NA; D gene: NA; J gene: TRBJ1-2; V gene: TRBV10-3
CDR3 DNA: TGCGCCAGCAGCCAGTTAATGGTGGGTAGCTACGAGCAGTACTTC; CDR3 protein: CASSQLMVGSYEQYF; clone size: NA; D gene: NA; J gene: TRBJ2-7; V gene: TRBV4-1
CDR3 DNA: TGTGCCAGCAGCTTAGCTGGTATGAACACTGAAGCTTTCTTT; CDR3 protein: CASSLAGMNTEAFF; clone size: NA; D gene: NA; J gene: TRBJ1-1; V gene: TRBV7-9
CDR3 DNA: TGTGCCAGCAGCTTAGCCGATCGGGTGAAGAACACTGAAGCTTTCTTT; CDR3 protein: CASSLADRVKNTEAFF; clone size: NA; D gene: NA; J gene: TRBJ1-1; V gene: TRBV7-2
CDR3 DNA: TGTGCCAGCTCGGGGACAGAGGGCTATGGCTACACCTTC; CDR3 protein: CASSGTEGYGYTF; clone size: NA; D gene: TRBD1; J gene: TRBJ1-2; V gene: TRBV18
CDR3 DNA: TGTGCCAGCAGCCCTCCCGGGGGACTAGCGGGAGTTGGCTCCTACGAGCAGTACTTC; CDR3 protein: CASSPPGGLAGVGSYEQYF; clone size: NA; D gene: TRBD2; J gene: TRBJ2-7; V gene: TRBV7-8
CDR3 DNA: TGTGCCAGCAGTGCTCGACTAGCGCAAGAGACCCAGTACTTC; CDR3 protein: CASSARLAQETQYF; clone size: NA; D gene: TRBD2; J gene: TRBJ2-5; V gene: TRBV2
CDR3 DNA: TGTGCCAGCTCACCGTCAGGACTCTCTTCCTCTGGAAACACCATATATTTT; CDR3 protein: CASSPSGLSSSGNTIYF; clone size: once; D gene: NA; J gene: TRBJ1-3; V gene: TRBV18
CDR3 DNA: TGTGCCAGCAGCGCCAGGGTGCGCAATTCACCCCTCCACTTT; CDR3 protein: CASSARVRNSPLHF; clone size: NA; D gene: NA; J gene: TRBJ1-6; V gene: TRBV5-6
CDR3 DNA: TGTGCCAGTGGCCCACAGGGAGCGAACACCGGGGAGCTGTTTTTT; CDR3 protein: CASGPQGANTGELFF; clone size: NA; D gene: NA; J gene: TRBJ2-2; V gene: TRBV6-4
CDR3 DNA: TGTGCCAGTAGTCGGACACCACCCTCTGGAAACACCATATATTTT; CDR3 protein: CASSRTPPSGNTIYF; clone size: NA; D gene: NA; J gene: TRBJ1-3; V gene: TRBV19
CDR3 DNA: TGTGCCAGCAGCTTAGCGCAGGTCAGGGGCGCAACTAATGAAAAACTGTTTTTT; CDR3 protein: CASSLAQVRGATNEKLFF; clone size: NA; D gene: NA; J gene: TRBJ1-4; V gene: TRBV7-9
CDR3 DNA: TGTGCCAGCTCACCAGACAGCGGAAACTATGGCTACACCTTC; CDR3 protein: CASSPDSGNYGYTF; clone size: NA; D gene: NA; J gene: TRBJ1-2; V gene: TRBV18
CDR3 DNA: TGCGCCAGCAGCTTGGGATATGCCCTCACAGATACGCAGTATTTT; CDR3 protein: CASSLGYALTDTQYF; clone size: NA; D gene: NA; J gene: TRBJ2-3; V gene: TRBV5-1
CDR3 DNA: TGTGCCAGCCTCGTATACACTGAAGCTTTCTTT; CDR3 protein: CASLVYTEAFF; clone size: NA; D gene: NA; J gene: TRBJ1-1; V gene: TRBV2
CDR3 DNA: TGTGCCAGCAGTTACAGGGCTGACTACAATGAGCAGTTCTTC; CDR3 protein: CASSYRADYNEQFF; clone size: NA; D gene: NA; J gene: TRBJ2-1; V gene: TRBV6-5
CDR3 DNA: TGTGCCACCAGCAGTTCTGGGGCCAACGTCCTGACTTTC; CDR3 protein: CATSSSGANVLTF; clone size: NA; D gene: NA; J gene: TRBJ2-6; V gene: TRBV15
CDR3 DNA: TGCGCCAGCAGCCTGGACAGTCAACTCAATGAGCAGTTCTTC; CDR3 protein: CASSLDSQLNEQFF; clone size: NA; D gene: NA; J gene: TRBJ2-1; V gene: TRBV5-1